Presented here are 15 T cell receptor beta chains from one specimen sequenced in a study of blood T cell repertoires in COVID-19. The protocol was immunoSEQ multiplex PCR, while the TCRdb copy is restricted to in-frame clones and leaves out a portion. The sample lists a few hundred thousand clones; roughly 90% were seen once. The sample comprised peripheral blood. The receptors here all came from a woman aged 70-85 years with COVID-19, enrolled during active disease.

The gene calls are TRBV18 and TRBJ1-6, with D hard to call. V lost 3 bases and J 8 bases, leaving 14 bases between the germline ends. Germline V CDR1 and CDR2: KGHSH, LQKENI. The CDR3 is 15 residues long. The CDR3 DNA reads TGTGCCAGCTCACCGTCATCGGAGTTCGATTCACCCCTCCACTTT. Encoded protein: CASSPSSEFDSPLHF.

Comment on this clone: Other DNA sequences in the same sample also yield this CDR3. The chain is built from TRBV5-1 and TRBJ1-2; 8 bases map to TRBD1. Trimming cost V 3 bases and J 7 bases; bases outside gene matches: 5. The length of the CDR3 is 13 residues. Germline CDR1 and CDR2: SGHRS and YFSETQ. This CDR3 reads CASSSTGAGGYTF. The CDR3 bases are TGCGCCAGCAGCTCGACAGGGGCGGGTGGCTACACCTTC.

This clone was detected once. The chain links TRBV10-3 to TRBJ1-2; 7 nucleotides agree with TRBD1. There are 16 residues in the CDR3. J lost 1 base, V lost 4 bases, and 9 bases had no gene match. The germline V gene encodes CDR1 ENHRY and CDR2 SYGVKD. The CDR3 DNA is TGTGCCATCAGTGGGCCCGAGACAGGGTTTAACTATGGCTACACCTTC. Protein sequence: CAISGPETGFNYGYTF.

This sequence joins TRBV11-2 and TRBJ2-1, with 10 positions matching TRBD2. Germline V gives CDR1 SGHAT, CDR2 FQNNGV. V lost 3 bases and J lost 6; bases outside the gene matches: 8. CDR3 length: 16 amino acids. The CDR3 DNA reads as TGTGCCAGCAGCTTGCAGCGGGGGGGCCTTCTCAATGAGCAGTTCTTC. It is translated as CASSLQRGGLLNEQFF.

CDR3 in amino acids: CASTPFPRPGQGPGTGDFF. The DNA for the CDR3 is TGTGCCAGCACCCCATTTCCAAGGCCGGGACAGGGGCCTGGCACAGGTGATTTCTTT. The chain couples TRBV5-5 to TRBJ1-1, with 10 positions matching TRBD1. Trimming cost V 6 bases and J 13 bases; bases outside gene matches: 30. The CDR3 covers 19 residues. Germline V lookup: CDR1 SGHKS, CDR2 YYEKEE (reference sequence).

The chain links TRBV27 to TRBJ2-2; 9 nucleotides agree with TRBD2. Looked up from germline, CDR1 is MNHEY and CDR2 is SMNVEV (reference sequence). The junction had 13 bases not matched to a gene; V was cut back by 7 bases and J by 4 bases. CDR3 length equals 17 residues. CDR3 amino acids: CASTHPTLSGSTGELFF. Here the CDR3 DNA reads TGTGCCAGCACTCACCCAACACTTAGCGGGAGCACCGGGGAGCTGTTTTTT.

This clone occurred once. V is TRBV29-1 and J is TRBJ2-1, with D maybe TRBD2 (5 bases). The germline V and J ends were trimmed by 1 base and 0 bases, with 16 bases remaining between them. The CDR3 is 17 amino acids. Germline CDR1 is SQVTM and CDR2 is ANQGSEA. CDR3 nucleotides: TGCAGCGTTGAAGGCCTAGCTTCCGTTAGCTCCTACAATGAGCAGTTCTTC. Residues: CSVEGLASVSSYNEQFF.

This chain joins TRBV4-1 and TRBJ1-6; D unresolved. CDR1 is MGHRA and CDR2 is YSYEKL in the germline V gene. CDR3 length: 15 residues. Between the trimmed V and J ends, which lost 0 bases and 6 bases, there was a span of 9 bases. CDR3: CASSQDTQTNSPLHF. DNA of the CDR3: TGCGCCAGCAGCCAAGATACACAGACTAATTCACCCCTCCACTTT.

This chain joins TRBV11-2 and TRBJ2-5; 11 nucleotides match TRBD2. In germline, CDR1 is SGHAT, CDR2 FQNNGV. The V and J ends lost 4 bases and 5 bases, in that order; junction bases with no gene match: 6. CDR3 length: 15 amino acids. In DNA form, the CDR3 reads TGTGCCAGCAGCTCCTTAGCGGGGGGGCGGGAGACCCAGTACTTC. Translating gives CASSSLAGGRETQYF.

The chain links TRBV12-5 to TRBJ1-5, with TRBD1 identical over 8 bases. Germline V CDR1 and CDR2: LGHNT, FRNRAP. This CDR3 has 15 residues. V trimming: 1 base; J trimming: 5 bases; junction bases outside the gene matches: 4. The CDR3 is CASGLGTGSDQPQHF. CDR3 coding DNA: TGTGCTAGTGGTTTGGGGACAGGGTCGGATCAGCCCCAGCATTTT.

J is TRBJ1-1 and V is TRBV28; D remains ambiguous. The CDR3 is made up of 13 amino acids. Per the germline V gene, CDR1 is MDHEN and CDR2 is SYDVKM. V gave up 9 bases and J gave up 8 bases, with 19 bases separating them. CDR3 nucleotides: TGTGCCAGTGCGATCGCAGGTAACCTCGAAGCTTTCTTT. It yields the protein CASAIAGNLEAFF.

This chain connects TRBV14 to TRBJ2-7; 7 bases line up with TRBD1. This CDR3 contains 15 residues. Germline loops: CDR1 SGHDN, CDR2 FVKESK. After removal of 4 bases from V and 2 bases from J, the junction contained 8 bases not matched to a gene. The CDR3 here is CASSLVGTATYEQYF. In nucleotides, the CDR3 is TGTGCCAGCAGCCTGGTCGGGACAGCAACCTACGAGCAGTACTTC.

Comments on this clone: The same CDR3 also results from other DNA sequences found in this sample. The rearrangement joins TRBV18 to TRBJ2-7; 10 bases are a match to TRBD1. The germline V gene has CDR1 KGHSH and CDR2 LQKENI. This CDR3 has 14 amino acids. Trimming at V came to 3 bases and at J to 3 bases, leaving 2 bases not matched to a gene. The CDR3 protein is CASSPRTGGYEQYF. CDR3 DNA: TGTGCCAGCTCACCGCGGACAGGGGGCTACGAGCAGTACTTC.

CDR3 sequence (DNA): TGTGCCAGCAGTTTCGCAGGGGAAGAGACCCAGTACTTC. It specifies CASSFAGEETQYF. This chain uses TRBV12-3 or TRBV12-4 with TRBJ2-5; TRBD1 is a possible D gene (6 bases). V gave up 3 bases and J gave up 3 bases, with 8 bases separating them. The CDR3 spans 13 residues.

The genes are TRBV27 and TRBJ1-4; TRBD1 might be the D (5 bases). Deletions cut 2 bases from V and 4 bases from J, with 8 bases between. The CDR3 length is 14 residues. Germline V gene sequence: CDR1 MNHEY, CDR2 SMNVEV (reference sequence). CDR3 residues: CASSLGGINEKLFF. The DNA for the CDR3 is TGTGCCAGCAGTTTAGGGGGGATTAATGAAAAACTGTTTTTT.